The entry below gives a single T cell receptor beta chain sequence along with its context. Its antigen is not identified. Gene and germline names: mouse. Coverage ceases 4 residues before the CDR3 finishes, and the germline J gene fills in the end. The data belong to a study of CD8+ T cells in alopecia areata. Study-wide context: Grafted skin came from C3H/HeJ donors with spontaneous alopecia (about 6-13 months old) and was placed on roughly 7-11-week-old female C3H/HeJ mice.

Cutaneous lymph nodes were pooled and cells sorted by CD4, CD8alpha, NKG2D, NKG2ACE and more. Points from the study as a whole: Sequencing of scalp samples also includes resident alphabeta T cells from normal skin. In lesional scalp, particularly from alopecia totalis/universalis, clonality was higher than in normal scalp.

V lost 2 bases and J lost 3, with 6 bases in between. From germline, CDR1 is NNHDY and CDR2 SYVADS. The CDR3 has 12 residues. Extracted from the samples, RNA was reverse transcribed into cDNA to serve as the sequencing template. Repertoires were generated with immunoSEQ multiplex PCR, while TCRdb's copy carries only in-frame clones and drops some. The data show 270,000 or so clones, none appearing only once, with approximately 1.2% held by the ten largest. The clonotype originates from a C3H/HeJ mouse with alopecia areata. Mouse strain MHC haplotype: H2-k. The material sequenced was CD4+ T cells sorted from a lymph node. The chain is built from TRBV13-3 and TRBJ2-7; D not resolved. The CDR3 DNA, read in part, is TGTGCCAGCAGTGACTTGTTCTAT. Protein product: CASSDLFY. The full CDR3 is CASSDLFYEQYF.